Below, one TCR beta chain is given with its context. Its antigen is not known. The RNA, roughly 0.5 to 1 ug, was put through reverse transcription using random hexamers. TCRdb ran MiXCR on the immunoSEQ multiplex PCR reads and lists one entry per CDR3 protein. The sample lists approximately 180,000 distinct CDR3 sequences; around nine tenths were seen once. Negative isolation was used for CD8+ and CD4+ T cells and FACS enrichment for TEMRA cells. Germline CDR1 reads SEHNR; CDR2 reads FQNEAQ (reference sequence). The V end lost 5 bases, the J end lost 7 bases, and 8 bases lay between the germline ends. The CDR3 is 11 residues long. The entry originates in a study of CD8 T cells in Susac syndrome. Study-level background: Treatment at blood withdrawal was none, corticosteroids, or intravenous immunoglobulin alone in Susac syndrome patients. Findings of the study overall: A relatively small number of individuals underwent TCR sequencing and HLA analysis.

The clonotype comes from a human donor with Susac syndrome. The chain uses TRBV7-9 and TRBJ1-1; no firm D call. The material sequenced was CD4+ T cells from PBMCs. The CDR3 DNA reads as TGTGCCAGCAGCCCCGCCAGTGAAGCTTTCTTT. Protein product: CASSPASEAFF.